The source of this TCR beta chain is a study of naive and memory T cell subsets. The library had UMIs added by 3' ligation of an oligonucleotide to TCR cDNA. RNA was extracted from under 3 ml of whole blood of healthy adults. A remark on this clonotype: Its cognate antigen is unknown.

The study's findings and limits: This RNA-based method may be sensitive to activation-related transcript changes.

Amplification of ligated cDNA took four PCR rounds with SP2 and nested alpha and beta constant primers. Reverse transcription of blood and skin TCR RNA was primed at alpha and beta constant regions. TCRdb recomputed calls from the 5' RACE reads with MiXCR, one row per CDR3 protein. The sample contains 55,000 to 65,000 distinct CDR3 sequences, 6% to 8.5% of which appear only once. This sequence originates from a female donor in good health.

CDR3 sequence: CASSTTGKDTEAFF. CDR3 nucleotides: TGTGCCAGCAGTACGACAGGGAAGGACACTGAAGCTTTCTTT. The chain recombines TRBV5-4 with TRBJ1-1, with 7 bases that match TRBD1. Trimming took 5 bases from V and 3 from J; bases not matched to a gene: 7. This CDR3 spans 14 amino acids. Germline values: CDR1 SGHNT, CDR2 YYREEE (reference sequence).